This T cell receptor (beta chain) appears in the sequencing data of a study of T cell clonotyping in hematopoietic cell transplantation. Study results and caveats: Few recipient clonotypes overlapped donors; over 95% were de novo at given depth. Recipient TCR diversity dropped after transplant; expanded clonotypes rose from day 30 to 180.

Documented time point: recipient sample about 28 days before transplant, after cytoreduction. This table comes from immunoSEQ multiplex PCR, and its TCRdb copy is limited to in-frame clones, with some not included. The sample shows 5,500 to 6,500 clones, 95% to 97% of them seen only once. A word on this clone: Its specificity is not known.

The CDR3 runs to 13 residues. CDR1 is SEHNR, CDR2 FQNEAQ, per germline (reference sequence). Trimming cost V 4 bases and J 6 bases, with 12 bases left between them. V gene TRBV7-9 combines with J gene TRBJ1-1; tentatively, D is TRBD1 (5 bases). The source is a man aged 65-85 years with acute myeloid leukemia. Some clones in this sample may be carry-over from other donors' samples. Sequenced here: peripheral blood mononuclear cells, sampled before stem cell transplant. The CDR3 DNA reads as TGTGCCAGCAGCTCCCGCGGGGGGTCTGAAGCTTTCTTT. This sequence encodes CASSSRGGSEAFF.